These 3 T cell receptor beta chains were sequenced from one sample in a study of beta chain features in type 1 diabetes (dated by TCRdb to the late 2010s). The protocol used for the library was the immunoSEQ multiplex PCR assay. The High Capacity cDNA Reverse Transcription Kit was used to reverse transcribe all of the isolated RNA, meaning that expressed TCRB transcripts were what got sequenced. In its TCRdb copy, this immuneACCESS table keeps in-frame sequences only and misses some clones. Where compared with another copy, unresolved V genes explain less than half of these, and the others have no known cause. For this sample there are 150,000 to 170,000 clones; about 8.1% appear just once. Approximately 0.65% of the sample is taken by the ten largest. Sequencing input: central memory CD4+ T cells from blood. The receptors come from a man younger than 35 in good health.

The chain carries TRBV28 and TRBJ2-6, with TRBD1 as a possible D gene (7 bases). Trimming took off 6 bases at V and 4 bases at J, with 13 bases between the two ends. Germline V gene sequence: CDR1 MDHEN, CDR2 SYDVKM. This CDR3 is 15 amino acids long. The CDR3 coding sequence is TGTGCCAGCAGCTCCAGGGGGGACGGGGCCAACGTCCTGACTTTC. Amino acid sequence: CASSSRGDGANVLTF. Complete variable domain (other parts from reference TRBV28 and TRBJ2-6): DVKVTQSSRYLVKRTGEKVFLECVQDMDHENMFWYRQDPGLGLRLIYFSYDVKMKEKGDIPEGYSVSREKKERFSLILESASTNQTSMYLCASSSRGDGANVLTFGAGSRLTVL.

The CDR3 nucleotides read TGTGCCATCAGTGAGTCTGTCGGGAGCTACAATGAGCAGTTCTTC. It is translated as CAISESVGSYNEQFF. The chain has TRBV10-3 and TRBJ2-1; a possible D gene is TRBD2 (6 bases). Trimming took off 0 bases at V and 3 bases at J, with 9 bases between the two ends. The germline V gene encodes CDR1 ENHRY and CDR2 SYGVKD. The CDR3 has 15 amino acids.

This clone turned up a few times. The J gene is TRBJ2-2, the V gene TRBV4-1, with D possibly matching TRBD1 (7 bases). The CDR3 contains 15 residues. Germline lookup yields CDR1 MGHRA and CDR2 YSYEKL. V lost 0 bases and J lost 5, with 10 bases in between. DNA of the CDR3: TGCGCCAGCAGCCAAGAAGCAGGGGGGACCGGGGAGCTGTTTTTT. Translation gives CASSQEAGGTGELFF.